This record covers a single TCR beta chain. Its specificity is unknown. V was shortened by 2 bases and J by 3 bases, with 11 bases between the two germline ends. The CDR3 has 14 residues. Germline loops: CDR1 SGHRS, CDR2 YFSETQ. The data belong to a study of cytomegalovirus exposure and HLA in healthy donors. Overall study results and limits: Productive rates of about 90% or about 30% were seen for most TCR beta V segments in an earlier analysis. Researchers reported in a later analysis that a missense DCLRE1C variant was tied to TCR beta V- and J-gene trimming. The majority of TCR sequences were rare, yet some public TCRs appeared in many donors.

Primers for the PCR totalled 60 Vbeta and 13 Jbeta. Clones were read by immunoSEQ multiplex PCR, and TCRdb kept only the in-frame ones, dropping some. Altogether roughly 140,000 clones are present, around 80% being singletons, with the ten largest covering about 4.7%. The sequencing sample was made of PBMCs. The chain recombines TRBV5-1 with TRBJ1-1; D not certain. This receptor was obtained from a male donor in good health and CMV-seronegative. CDR3: CASSFSGRDTEAFF. CDR3 DNA: TGCGCCAGCAGCTTTTCCGGGCGGGACACTGAAGCTTTCTTT.